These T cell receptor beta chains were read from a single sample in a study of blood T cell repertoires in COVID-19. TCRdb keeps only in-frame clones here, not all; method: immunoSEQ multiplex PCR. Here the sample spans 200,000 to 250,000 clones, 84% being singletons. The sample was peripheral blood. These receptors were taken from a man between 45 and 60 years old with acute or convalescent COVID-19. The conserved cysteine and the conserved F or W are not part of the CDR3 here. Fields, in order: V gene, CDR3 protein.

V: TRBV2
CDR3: ASTEGHHEQY

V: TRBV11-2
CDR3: ASTSLGGGPVGEQF

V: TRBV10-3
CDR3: AISDRRSSYEQY

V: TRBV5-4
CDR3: ASSLDRGSYNEQF

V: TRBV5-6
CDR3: ASKTGPSSYNSPLH

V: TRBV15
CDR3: ATSRDFLSRTGRNTIY

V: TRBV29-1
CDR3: SVVGTRVGPDTQY

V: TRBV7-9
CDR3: ASSSFDRVYSPLH

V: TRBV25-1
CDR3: ASSARDRGGYT

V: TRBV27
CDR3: ASGRALRDEQF

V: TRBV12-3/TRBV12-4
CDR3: ASLQGHYNEQF

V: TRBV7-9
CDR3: ASSAGTNYGYT

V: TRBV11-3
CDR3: ASSLVTQGGTEAF

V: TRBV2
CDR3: ASSNTGVQPQH

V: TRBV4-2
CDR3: ASRFLLSGVGDEQF

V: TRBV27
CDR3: ASSSRGANYGYT

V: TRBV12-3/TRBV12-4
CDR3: ASGLNGGNTQY

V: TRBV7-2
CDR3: ASSPSQGISPLH

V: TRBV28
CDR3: ASRPVIQGAHEKLF

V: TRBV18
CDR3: ASSPLTSGGSRTDTQY

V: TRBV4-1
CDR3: ASSLRTSGGPSPYEQY

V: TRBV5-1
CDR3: ASSLPPWGENTEAF

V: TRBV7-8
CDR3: ASSLAPSFGANVLT